One TCR beta chain is described in this entry. Seattle's cohort entered during active infection and was followed longitudinally. These data come from a study of blood T cell repertoires in COVID-19. Study-level background: Samples taken during acute and convalescent COVID-19 were collected in the United States, Italy and Spain. T cells, B-cell-depleted T cells, or PBMCs supplied cDNA or gDNA.

Here immunoSEQ multiplex PCR was the method, and the copy in TCRdb shows in-frame clones only, minus some. In the table there are about 150,000 clones, more than 75% of which are singletons. Germline V gene lookup returns CDR1 SGDLS and CDR2 YYNGEE. This CDR3 contains 15 residues. The V and J ends lost 0 bases and 6 bases respectively, with 15 bases between them. Input material: peripheral blood. The sequence derives from a woman older than 75 with COVID-19, enrolled during active disease. The chain combines TRBV9 with TRBJ1-1; D gene uncertain. CDR3 amino acids: CASSVVMDPGAEAFF. CDR3 DNA: TGTGCCAGCAGCGTAGTAATGGACCCCGGGGCTGAAGCTTTCTTT. Combining the CDR3 with reference TRBV9 and TRBJ1-1 gives the whole variable domain DSGVTQTPKHLITATGQRVTLRCSPRSGDLSVYWYQQSLDQGLQFLIQYYNGEERAKGNILERFSAQQFPDLHSELNLSSLELGDSALYFCASSVVMDPGAEAFFGQGTRLTVV.